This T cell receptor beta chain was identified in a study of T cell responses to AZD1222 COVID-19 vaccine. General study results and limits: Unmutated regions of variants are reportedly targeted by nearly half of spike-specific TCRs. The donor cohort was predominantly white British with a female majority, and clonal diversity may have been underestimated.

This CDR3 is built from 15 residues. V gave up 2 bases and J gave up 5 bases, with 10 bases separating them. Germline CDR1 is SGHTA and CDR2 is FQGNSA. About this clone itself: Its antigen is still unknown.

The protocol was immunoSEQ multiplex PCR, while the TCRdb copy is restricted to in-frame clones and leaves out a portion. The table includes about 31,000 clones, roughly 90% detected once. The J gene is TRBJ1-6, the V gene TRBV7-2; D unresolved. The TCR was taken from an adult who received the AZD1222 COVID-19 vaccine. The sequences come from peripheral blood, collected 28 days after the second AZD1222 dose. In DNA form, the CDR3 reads TGTGCCAGCAGCTTATACAGCTCTCATAATTCACCCCTCCACTTT. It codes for CASSLYSSHNSPLHF.